The 23 T cell receptor beta chains listed next were all sequenced from one sample in a study of cytomegalovirus exposure and HLA in healthy donors. Sequencing used immunoSEQ multiplex PCR; TCRdb keeps in-frame clones, though not all of them. The sample has about 170,000 clones, 89% seen once. Sequenced input: PBMCs. These TCRs come from a woman between 18 and 30 years old in good health and CMV-seropositive.

V and J are TRBV4-1 and TRBJ2-4; 15 positions agree with TRBD2. The germline CDR1 and CDR2 sequences are MGHRA and YSYEKL. There are 17 residues in the CDR3. V lost 1 base, J lost 5 bases, and 3 bases stayed unmatched. CDR3 in amino acids: CASSQGTSGREENIQYF. In DNA, the CDR3 is TGCGCCAGCAGCCAAGGGACTAGCGGGAGGGAGGAAAACATTCAGTACTTC.

This clone appeared once. The chain carries TRBV6-5 and TRBJ1-5, with D perhaps matching TRBD1 (6 bases). CDR3 length: 14 amino acids. Deletions cut 6 bases from V and 6 bases from J, with 15 bases between. Looked up from germline, CDR1 is MNHEY and CDR2 is SVGAGI. CDR3 DNA: TGTGCCAGCAGAAAAAGCAGGGGCGTTCAGCCCCAGCATTTT. It translates to CASRKSRGVQPQHF.

V is TRBV15 and J is TRBJ1-1; D remains unclear. Germline V gene sequence: CDR1 LNHNV, CDR2 YYDKDF (reference sequence). The V gene lost 3 bases and the J gene lost 0 bases, with 8 bases spanning the gap. There are 14 residues in the CDR3. The CDR3 loop reads CATSSPQMNTEAFF. CDR3 coding DNA: TGTGCCACCAGCAGCCCTCAGATGAACACTGAAGCTTTCTTT.

The rearrangement joins TRBV11-2 to TRBJ1-5; D call uncertain. The CDR3 sequence is 14 residues long. Germline CDR1 and CDR2: SGHAT and FQNNGV. V was pared by 0 bases and J by 3 bases, with 6 bases between. CDR3 DNA sequence: TGTGCCAGCAGCTTAGAATCCGTCAATCAGCCCCAGCATTTT. This translates into CASSLESVNQPQHF.

For this clone: In the same sample, other DNA sequences code for this CDR3. The rearrangement uses TRBV15 and TRBJ2-2, with D perhaps matching TRBD1 (5 bases). The CDR3 has 14 residues. Trimming took 1 base from V and 5 from J, leaving 8 bases between them. Germline V gene lookup returns CDR1 LNHNV and CDR2 YYDKDF (reference sequence). The CDR3 reads CATSRGGDTGELFF. In nucleotides, the CDR3 is TGTGCCACCAGCAGAGGGGGCGATACCGGGGAGCTGTTTTTT.

J is TRBJ1-5 and V is TRBV7-6; 8 positions match TRBD1. Per germline, CDR1 SGHVS and CDR2 FNYEAQ. Unmatched junction bases numbered 12, after V lost 5 bases and J lost 3 bases. CDR3 size: 17 residues. The CDR3 region has the DNA TGTGCCAGCAGCCAAACATCGACAGGGGAGAACAATCAGCCCCAGCATTTT. Its protein product is CASSQTSTGENNQPQHF. Full variable domain (remainder filled in from reference TRBV7-6 and TRBJ1-5): GAGVSQSPRYKVTKRGQDVALRCDPISGHVSLYWYRQALGQGPEFLTYFNYEAQQDKSGLPNDRFSAERPEGSISTLTIQRTEQRDSAMYRCASSQTSTGENNQPQHFGDGTRLSIL.

The chain employs TRBV4-1 and TRBJ1-5; D may be TRBD1 (5 bases). Germline CDR1 reads MGHRA; CDR2 reads YSYEKL. The CDR3 covers 18 residues. The germline V and J ends were trimmed by 0 bases and 1 base, with 16 bases remaining between them. CDR3 nucleotide sequence: TGCGCCAGCAGCCAAGATCCCCCCGTTGACAGAAGCAATCAGCCCCAGCATTTT. Its protein product is CASSQDPPVDRSNQPQHF.

On this clone itself: The same CDR3 can be traced to other DNA sequences in this sample. The chain couples TRBV28 to TRBJ2-7; D may be TRBD1 (6 bases). Germline CDR1 and CDR2: MDHEN and SYDVKM. Trimming took off 3 bases at V and 2 bases at J, with 8 bases between the two ends. There are 13 residues in the CDR3. The DNA for the CDR3 is TGTGCCAGCAGTTTCCAGGGGCCCTACGAGCAGTACTTC. The encoded protein is CASSFQGPYEQYF.

V and J are TRBV7-3 and TRBJ1-2; D gene unclear. V was clipped by 6 bases and J by 3 bases, with 11 bases between them. Germline V CDR1 and CDR2: SGHTA, FQGTGA. This CDR3 spans 13 amino acids. CDR3 sequence reads: CASRRPEDYGYTF. As DNA, the CDR3 is TGTGCCAGCAGACGACCGGAGGACTATGGCTACACCTTC.

The chain is built from TRBV5-1 and TRBJ2-3; D is perhaps TRBD2 (5 bases). This CDR3 comprises 15 residues. The germline gives CDR1 SGHRS, CDR2 YFSETQ. V was shortened by 0 bases and J by 3 bases, with 11 bases between the two germline ends. The CDR3 coding sequence is TGCGCCAGCAGCTTGGAAAGGAGGTCGACAGATACGCAGTATTTT. It encodes CASSLERRSTDTQYF.

This clone has just a few counts. The chain links TRBV16 to TRBJ1-2, with D perhaps TRBD1 (6 bases). The CDR3 length is 13 residues. Germline CDR1 KGHSY, CDR2 FQNENV. Trimming left V 4 bases short and J 4 bases short, with 10 bases between. The CDR3 nucleotides read TGTGCCAGCAGCCCCGGGACAACCTATGGCTACACCTTC. The encoded protein is CASSPGTTYGYTF.

This sequence joins TRBV18 and TRBJ2-7, with a weak D call TRBD2 (6 bases). The CDR3 length is 14 residues. The germline V and J ends were trimmed by 3 bases and 2 bases, with 11 bases remaining between them. Germline values: CDR1 KGHSH, CDR2 LQKENI. In DNA, the CDR3 is TGTGCCAGCTCACCGGCGGGGTTCACCTACGAGCAGTACTTC. Its translation: CASSPAGFTYEQYF.

The rearrangement uses TRBV6-1 and TRBJ2-5, with D unclear. CDR1 and CDR2 from the germline V gene are MNHNS and SASEGT. The CDR3 has 14 amino acids. V gave up 0 bases and J gave up 2 bases, with 7 bases separating them. CDR3 amino acids: CASSEARQQETQYF. CDR3 DNA sequence: TGTGCCAGCAGTGAAGCCAGGCAACAAGAGACCCAGTACTTC.

V gene TRBV2 combines with J gene TRBJ1-5; TRBD1 aligns across 9 bases. The CDR3 runs 15 residues. Germline V CDR1 and CDR2: SNHLY, FYNNEI. Trimming removed 5 bases from V and 2 bases from J; junction bases left unmatched: 4. The CDR3 sequence is CASSTDRGGNQPQHF. The CDR3 DNA sequence: TGTGCCAGCAGTACGGACAGGGGTGGCAATCAGCCCCAGCATTTT.

The chain links TRBV6-4 to TRBJ2-1, with TRBD2 matching 9 bases. V was clipped by 0 bases and J by 9 bases; unmatched bases: 6. The CDR3 runs 15 residues. Germline V lookup: CDR1 MRHNA, CDR2 SNTAGT. The chain's CDR3 is CASSDSQREVVEQFF. CDR3 coding DNA: TGTGCCAGCAGTGACTCACAGCGGGAGGTAGTTGAGCAGTTCTTC.

The chain carries TRBV6-4 and TRBJ2-1; 13 nucleotides agree with TRBD2. This CDR3 spans 16 amino acids. Germline loops: CDR1 MRHNA, CDR2 SNTAGT. Trimming took 3 bases from V and 7 from J; bases not matched to a gene: 6. DNA of the CDR3: TGTGCCAGCAGTGATTCACTAGCGGGAGGGCGGAATGAGCAGTTCTTC. Protein product: CASSDSLAGGRNEQFF.

The gene calls are TRBV2 and TRBJ2-3, with 14 bases identical to TRBD2. Trimming cost V 7 bases and J 8 bases; bases outside gene matches: 8. The V gene's germline CDR1 is SNHLY and CDR2 FYNNEI. This CDR3 is built from 15 residues. This CDR3 is CASTGTSGSYVTQYF. Here the CDR3 DNA reads TGTGCCAGCACTGGGACTAGCGGGAGTTACGTTACGCAGTATTTT. Drawing the rest from reference TRBV2 and TRBJ2-3, the complete variable domain is EPEVTQTPSHQVTQMGQEVILRCVPISNHLYFYWYRQILGQKVEFLVSFYNNEISEKSEIFDDQFSVERPDGSNFTLKIRSTKLEDSAMYFCASTGTSGSYVTQYFGPGTRLTVL.

The rearrangement joins TRBV9 to TRBJ1-1; perhaps TRBD1 as D (5 bases). Looked up from germline, CDR1 is SGDLS and CDR2 is YYNGEE. V lost 0 bases and J 2 bases, leaving 20 bases between the germline ends. The CDR3 totals 18 residues. The CDR3 here is CASSVVGELWGENTEAFF. The CDR3 DNA follows: TGTGCCAGCAGCGTAGTAGGGGAATTGTGGGGCGAAAACACTGAAGCTTTCTTT. The full variable domain, rest sourced from reference TRBV9 and TRBJ1-1, is DSGVTQTPKHLITATGQRVTLRCSPRSGDLSVYWYQQSLDQGLQFLIQYYNGEERAKGNILERFSAQQFPDLHSELNLSSLELGDSALYFCASSVVGELWGENTEAFFGQGTRLTVV.

The J gene is TRBJ2-4, the V gene TRBV12-5; D is ambiguous. Germline-derived CDR1 and CDR2 are LGHNT and FRNRAP. With 5 bases removed from V and 8 bases from J, the gap between germline ends came to 7 bases. This CDR3 is built from 11 residues. The CDR3 spells CASGLRDIQYF. The DNA for the CDR3 is TGTGCTAGTGGTCTCCGAGACATTCAGTACTTC.

The chain joins TRBV2 to TRBJ2-1; TRBD2 aligns across 8 bases. V shed 4 bases and J 6 bases; nucleotides not matched to a gene: 8. The CDR3 contains 15 residues. Germline CDR1 SNHLY, CDR2 FYNNEI. The CDR3 sequence: CASSAVTSVFNEQFF. CDR3 bases: TGTGCCAGCAGTGCTGTGACTAGCGTTTTCAATGAGCAGTTCTTC.

This clone came up many times. The chain carries TRBV29-1 and TRBJ1-2, with 11 nucleotides matching TRBD1. Germline CDR1 reads SQVTM; CDR2 reads ANQGSEA. Germline trimming cut 8 bases from V and 10 bases from J; bases unmatched to any gene: 6. The CDR3 spans 11 residues. CDR3 in DNA: TGCAGCCTAGGACAGGGGGCAGACTACACCTTC. This sequence encodes CSLGQGADYTF.

The V and J genes are TRBV5-3 and TRBJ1-2; D is unclear. TRBV5-3 is an open reading frame, and its role is uncertain. This CDR3 comprises 17 residues. Trimming removed 1 base at V and 8 bases at J, with 24 bases between. In DNA form, the CDR3 reads TGTGCCAGAAGCTTGAAACGGACCGGACTTTTTACGAGAGGCTACACCTTC. Amino acids: CARSLKRTGLFTRGYTF.

The chain uses TRBV7-8 and TRBJ1-1; 9 nucleotides align to TRBD1. V was pared by 2 bases and J by 1 base, with 11 bases of the junction left unmatched. CDR1 and CDR2 from the germline V gene are SGHVS and FQNEAQ. This CDR3 comprises 18 residues. DNA of the CDR3: TGTGCCAGCAGCTTAAGCTTAGGACAGGGGAGGGGGAACACTGAAGCTTTCTTT. This encodes CASSLSLGQGRGNTEAFF.